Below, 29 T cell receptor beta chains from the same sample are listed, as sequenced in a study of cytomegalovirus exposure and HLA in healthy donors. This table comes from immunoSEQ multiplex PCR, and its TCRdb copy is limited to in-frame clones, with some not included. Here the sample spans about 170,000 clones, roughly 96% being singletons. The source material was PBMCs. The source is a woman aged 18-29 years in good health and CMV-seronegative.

The CDR3 DNA follows: TGTGCCAGCAGCTTATACCGGGCAGGGGTGAACACTGAAGCTTTCTTT. It specifies CASSLYRAGVNTEAFF. This sequence joins TRBV7-8 and TRBJ1-1, with D possibly TRBD1 on 6 matching bases. With 2 bases removed from V and 0 bases from J, the gap between germline ends came to 13 bases. CDR1 and CDR2 (germline): SGHVS, FQNEAQ. The CDR3 runs to 16 residues. Full variable domain (remainder filled in from reference TRBV7-8 and TRBJ1-1): GAGVSQSPRYKVAKRGQDVALRCDPISGHVSLFWYQQALGQGPEFLTYFQNEAQLDKSGLPSDRFFAERPEGSVSTLKIQRTQQEDSAVYLCASSLYRAGVNTEAFFGQGTRLTVV.

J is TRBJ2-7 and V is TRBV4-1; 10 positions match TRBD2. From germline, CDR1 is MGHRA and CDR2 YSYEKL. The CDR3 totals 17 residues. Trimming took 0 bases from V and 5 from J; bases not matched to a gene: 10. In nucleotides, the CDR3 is TGCGCCAGCAGCCAAGAAGCGCTAGCGGGGGCGCCACACGAGCAGTACTTC. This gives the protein CASSQEALAGAPHEQYF.

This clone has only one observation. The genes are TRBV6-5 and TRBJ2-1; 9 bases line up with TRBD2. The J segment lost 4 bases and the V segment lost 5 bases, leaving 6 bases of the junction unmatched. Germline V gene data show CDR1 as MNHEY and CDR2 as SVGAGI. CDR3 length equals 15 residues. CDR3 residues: CASSRPTSGYNEQFF. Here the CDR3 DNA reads TGTGCCAGCAGTAGACCGACTAGCGGATACAATGAGCAGTTCTTC.

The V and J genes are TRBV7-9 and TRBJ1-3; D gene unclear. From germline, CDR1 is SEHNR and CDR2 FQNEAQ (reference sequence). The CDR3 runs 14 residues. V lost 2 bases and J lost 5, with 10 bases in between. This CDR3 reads CASSLPEGRNTIYF. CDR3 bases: TGTGCCAGCAGCTTACCAGAGGGAAGAAACACCATATATTTT.

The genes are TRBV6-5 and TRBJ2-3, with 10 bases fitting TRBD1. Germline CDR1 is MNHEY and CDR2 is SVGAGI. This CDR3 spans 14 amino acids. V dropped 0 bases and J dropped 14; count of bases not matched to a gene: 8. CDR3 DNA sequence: TGTGCCAGCAGTTACTCCACCGGGACAGGGGACCGGTATTTT. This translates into CASSYSTGTGDRYF.

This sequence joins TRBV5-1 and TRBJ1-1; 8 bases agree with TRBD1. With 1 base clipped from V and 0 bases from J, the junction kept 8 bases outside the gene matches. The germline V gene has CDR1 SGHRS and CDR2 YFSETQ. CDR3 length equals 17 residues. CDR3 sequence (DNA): TGCGCCAGCAGCTTGACGATACAGGGGGGGGTGAACACTGAAGCTTTCTTT. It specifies CASSLTIQGGVNTEAFF.

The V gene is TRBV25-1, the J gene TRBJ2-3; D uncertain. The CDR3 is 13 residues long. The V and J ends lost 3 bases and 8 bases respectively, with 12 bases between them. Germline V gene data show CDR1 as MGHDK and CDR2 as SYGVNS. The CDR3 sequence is CASSDPFLVTQYF. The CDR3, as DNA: TGTGCCAGCAGTGACCCCTTCTTAGTTACGCAGTATTTT.

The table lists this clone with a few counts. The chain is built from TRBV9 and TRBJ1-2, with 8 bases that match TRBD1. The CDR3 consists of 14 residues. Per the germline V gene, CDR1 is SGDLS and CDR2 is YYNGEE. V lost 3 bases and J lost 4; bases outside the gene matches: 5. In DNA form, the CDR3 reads TGTGCCAGCAGCGAAGGAACAGGGGGCTATGGCTACACCTTC. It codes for CASSEGTGGYGYTF.

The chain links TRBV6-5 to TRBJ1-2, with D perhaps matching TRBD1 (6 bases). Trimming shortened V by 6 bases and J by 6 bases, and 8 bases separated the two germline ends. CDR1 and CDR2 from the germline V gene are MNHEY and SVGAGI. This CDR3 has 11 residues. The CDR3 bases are TGTGCCAGCAGCACAGGGAATGGCTACACCTTC. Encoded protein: CASSTGNGYTF.

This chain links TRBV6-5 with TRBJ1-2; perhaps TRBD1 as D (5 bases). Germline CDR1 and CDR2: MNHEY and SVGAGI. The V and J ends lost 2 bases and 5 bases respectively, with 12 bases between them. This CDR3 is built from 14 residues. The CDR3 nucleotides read TGTGCCAGCAGTTACCTTCCGCAGGGTTATGGCTACACCTTC. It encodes CASSYLPQGYGYTF.

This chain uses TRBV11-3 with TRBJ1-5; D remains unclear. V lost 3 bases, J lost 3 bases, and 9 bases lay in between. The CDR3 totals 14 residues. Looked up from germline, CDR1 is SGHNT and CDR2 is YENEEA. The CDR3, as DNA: TGTGCCAGCAGCTTTGGTCAGATCAATCAGCCCCAGCATTTT. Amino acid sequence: CASSFGQINQPQHF.

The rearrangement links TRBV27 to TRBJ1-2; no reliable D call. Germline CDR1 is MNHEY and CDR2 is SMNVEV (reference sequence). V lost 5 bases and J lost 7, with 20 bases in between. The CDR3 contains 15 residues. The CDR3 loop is CASSPDGSLTTGYTF. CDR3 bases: TGTGCCAGCAGTCCTGACGGGTCCCTCACGACTGGCTACACCTTC.

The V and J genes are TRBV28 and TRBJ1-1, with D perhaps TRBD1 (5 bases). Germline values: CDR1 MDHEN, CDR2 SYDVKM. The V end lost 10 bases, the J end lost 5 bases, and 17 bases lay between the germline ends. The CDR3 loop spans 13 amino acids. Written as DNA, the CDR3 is TGTGCCACCGGGGGTGGCTTACTTACTGAAGCTTTCTTT. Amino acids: CATGGGLLTEAFF. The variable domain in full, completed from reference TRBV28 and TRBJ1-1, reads DVKVTQSSRYLVKRTGEKVFLECVQDMDHENMFWYRQDPGLGLRLIYFSYDVKMKEKGDIPEGYSVSREKKERFSLILESASTNQTSMYLCATGGGLLTEAFFGQGTRLTVV.

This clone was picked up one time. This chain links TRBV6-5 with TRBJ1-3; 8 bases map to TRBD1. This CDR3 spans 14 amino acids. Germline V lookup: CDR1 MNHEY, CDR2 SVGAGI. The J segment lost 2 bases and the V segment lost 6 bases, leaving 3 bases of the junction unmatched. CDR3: CASSQDRAGNTIYF. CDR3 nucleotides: TGTGCCAGCAGCCAGGACAGGGCTGGAAACACCATATATTTT.

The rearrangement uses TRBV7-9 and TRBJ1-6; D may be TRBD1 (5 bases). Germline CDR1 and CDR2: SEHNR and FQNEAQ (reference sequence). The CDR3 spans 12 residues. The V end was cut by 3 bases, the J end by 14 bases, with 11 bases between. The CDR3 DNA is TGTGCCAGCAGCTTTGGGGACTTGGCCCTCCACTTT. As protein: CASSFGDLALHF.

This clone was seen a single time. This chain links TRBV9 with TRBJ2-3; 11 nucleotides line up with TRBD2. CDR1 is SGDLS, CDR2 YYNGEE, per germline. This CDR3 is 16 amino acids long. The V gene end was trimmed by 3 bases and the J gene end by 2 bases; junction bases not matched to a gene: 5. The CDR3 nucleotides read TGTGCCAGCAGCGCTAGCGGGGGGATTTCCACAGATACGCAGTATTTT. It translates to CASSASGGISTDTQYF.

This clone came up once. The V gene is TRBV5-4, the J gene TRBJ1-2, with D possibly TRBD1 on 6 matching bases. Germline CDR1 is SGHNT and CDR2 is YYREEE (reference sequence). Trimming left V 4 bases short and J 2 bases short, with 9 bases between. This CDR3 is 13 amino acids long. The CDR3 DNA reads TGTGCCAGCAGCCATACAGGGAACTATGGCTACACCTTC. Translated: CASSHTGNYGYTF.

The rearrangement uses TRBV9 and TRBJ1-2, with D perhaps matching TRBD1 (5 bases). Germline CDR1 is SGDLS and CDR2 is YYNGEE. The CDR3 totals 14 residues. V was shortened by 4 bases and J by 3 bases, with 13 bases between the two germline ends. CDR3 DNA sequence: TGTGCCAGCAGCCTAGGGGCAGGTTACTATGGCTACACCTTC. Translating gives CASSLGAGYYGYTF.

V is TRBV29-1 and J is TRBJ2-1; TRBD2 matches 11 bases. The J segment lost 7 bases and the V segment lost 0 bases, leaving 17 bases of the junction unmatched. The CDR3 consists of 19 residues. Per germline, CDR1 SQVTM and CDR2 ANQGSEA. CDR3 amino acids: CSVEDLDSGGALDTNEQFF. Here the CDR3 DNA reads TGCAGCGTTGAAGATCTGGATAGCGGGGGGGCCTTGGATACGAATGAGCAGTTCTTC.

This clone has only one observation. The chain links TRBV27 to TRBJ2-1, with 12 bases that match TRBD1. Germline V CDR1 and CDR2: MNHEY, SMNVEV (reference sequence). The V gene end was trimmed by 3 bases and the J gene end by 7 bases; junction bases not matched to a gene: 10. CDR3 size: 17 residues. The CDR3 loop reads CASSFVGTGGARNEQFF. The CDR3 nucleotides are TGTGCCAGCAGTTTTGTGGGGACAGGGGGCGCGAGGAATGAGCAGTTCTTC.

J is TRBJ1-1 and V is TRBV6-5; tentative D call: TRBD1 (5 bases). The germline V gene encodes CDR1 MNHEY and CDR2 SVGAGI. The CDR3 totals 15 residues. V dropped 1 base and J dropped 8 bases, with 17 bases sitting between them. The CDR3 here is CASSYFGANPQEAFF. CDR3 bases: TGTGCCAGCAGTTACTTTGGGGCAAACCCGCAGGAAGCTTTCTTT.

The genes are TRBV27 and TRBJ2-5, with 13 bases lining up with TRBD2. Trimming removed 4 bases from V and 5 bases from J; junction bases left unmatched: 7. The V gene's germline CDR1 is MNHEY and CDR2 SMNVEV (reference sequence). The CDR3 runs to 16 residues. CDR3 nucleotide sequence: TGTGCCAGCAGTTCTACTAGCGGGGGGGCAAGGGAGACCCAGTACTTC. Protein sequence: CASSSTSGGARETQYF.

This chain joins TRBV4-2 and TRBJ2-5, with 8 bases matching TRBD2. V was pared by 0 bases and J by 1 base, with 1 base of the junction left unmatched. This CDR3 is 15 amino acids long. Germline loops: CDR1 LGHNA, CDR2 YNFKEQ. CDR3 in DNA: TGTGCCAGCAGCCAAGATCGGGGGGGCCAAGAGACCCAGTACTTC. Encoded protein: CASSQDRGGQETQYF.

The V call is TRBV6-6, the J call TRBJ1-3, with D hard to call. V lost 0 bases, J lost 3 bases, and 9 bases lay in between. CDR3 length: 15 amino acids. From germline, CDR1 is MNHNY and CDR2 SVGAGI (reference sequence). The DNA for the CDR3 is TGTGCCAGCAGTTACTCGAAAGGGAGTGGAAACACCATATATTTT. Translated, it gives CASSYSKGSGNTIYF.

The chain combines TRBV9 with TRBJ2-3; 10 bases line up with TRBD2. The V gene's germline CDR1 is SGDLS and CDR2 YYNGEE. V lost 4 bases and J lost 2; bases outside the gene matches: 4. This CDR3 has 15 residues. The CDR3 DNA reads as TGTGCCAGCAGCCAAGCGGGGGGGTTCACAGATACGCAGTATTTT. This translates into CASSQAGGFTDTQYF.

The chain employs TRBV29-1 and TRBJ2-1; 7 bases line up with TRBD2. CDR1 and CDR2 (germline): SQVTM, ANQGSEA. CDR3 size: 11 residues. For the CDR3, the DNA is TGCACTGCCTGGGGGGGGAATGAGCAGTTCTTC. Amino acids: CTAWGGNEQFF.

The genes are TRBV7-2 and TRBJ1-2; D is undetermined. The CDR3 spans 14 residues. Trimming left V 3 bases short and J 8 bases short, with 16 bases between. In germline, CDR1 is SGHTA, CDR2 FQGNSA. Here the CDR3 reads CASSLDWARPGYTF. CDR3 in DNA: TGTGCCAGCAGCTTGGATTGGGCCAGACCGGGCTACACCTTC.

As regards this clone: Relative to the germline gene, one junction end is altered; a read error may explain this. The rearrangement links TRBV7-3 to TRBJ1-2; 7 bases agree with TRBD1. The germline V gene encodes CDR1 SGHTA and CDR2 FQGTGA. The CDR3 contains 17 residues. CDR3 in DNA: TGTGCCAGCAGTTTAACGGGAGAGGGGGCCCGTAACTATGGCTACACCTTC. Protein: CASSLTGEGARNYGYTF.

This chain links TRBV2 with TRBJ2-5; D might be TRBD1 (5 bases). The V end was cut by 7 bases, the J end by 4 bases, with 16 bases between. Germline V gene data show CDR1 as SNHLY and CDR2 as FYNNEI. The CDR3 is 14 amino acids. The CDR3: CASTELGPIETQYF. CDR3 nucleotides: TGTGCCAGCACCGAATTGGGGCCGATAGAGACCCAGTACTTC.